This T cell receptor beta chain is drawn from a study of CD8+ T cells in alopecia areata. Per germline, CDR1 SGHNT and CDR2 YYREEE (reference sequence). J gave up 7 bases and V 9 bases, and 9 bases lay outside the gene matches. The CDR3 has 13 amino acids. This clone has just a few counts. The sequencing template was cDNA reverse transcribed from extracted RNA. Sequencing was performed with immunoSEQ multiplex PCR; in TCRdb, only in-frame clones are kept and a portion is missing. Of 200,000 to 250,000 clones in the sample, around three fifths were seen once. Sequencing used CD8+ T cells sorted from blood. This clonotype was sampled from a human donor in good health. The chain combines TRBV5-4 with TRBJ2-3, with 9 nucleotides matching TRBD2. The CDR3 spells CATEERGVYTQYF. DNA of the CDR3: TGTGCCACGGAGGAGCGGGGGGTGTATACGCAGTATTTT. The full variable domain, its missing parts supplied by reference TRBV5-4 and TRBJ2-3, is ETGVTQSPTHLIKTRGQQVTLRCSSQSGHNTVSWYQQALGQGPQFIFQYYREEENGRGNFPPRFSGLQFPNYSSELNVNALELDDSALYLCATEERGVYTQYFGPGTRLTVL.